The 32 T cell receptor beta chains reported below all come from one sample, sequenced in a study of early stage breast cancer tumors. Using immunoSEQ multiplex PCR, the repertoire was profiled, and TCRdb retains in-frame clones only, with some absent. Counted here are 50,000 to 75,000 clones, about 74% occurring once; the ten biggest clones make up nearly 3.5%. The specimen was blood. Receptors were obtained from a young adult with breast cancer.

The chain employs TRBV10-1 and TRBJ1-5; TRBD1 matches 9 bases. This CDR3 has 14 amino acids. Losses at the gene ends were 4 bases for V and 4 bases for J; bases not matched to a gene: 2. Looked up from germline, CDR1 is WNHNN and CDR2 is SYGVQD (reference sequence). The CDR3 DNA reads as TGCGCCAGCAGTGCGGGACAGGGTAATCAGCCCCAGCATTTT. Protein: CASSAGQGNQPQHF.

This rearrangement joins TRBV12-5 to TRBJ2-5; 9 bases agree with TRBD2. The V gene end was trimmed by 0 bases and the J gene end by 4 bases; junction bases not matched to a gene: 9. The V gene's germline CDR1 is LGHNT and CDR2 FRNRAP. The CDR3 consists of 17 residues. The CDR3 sequence: CASGLVQAGGGGETQYF. CDR3 nucleotides: TGTGCTAGTGGTTTGGTACAGGCGGGAGGGGGTGGAGAGACCCAGTACTTC.

This clone was detected only once. The gene calls are TRBV4-3 and TRBJ1-2, with D perhaps matching TRBD1 (6 bases). CDR3 length equals 18 residues. With 1 base removed from V and 0 bases from J, the gap between germline ends came to 18 bases. Looked up from germline, CDR1 is LGHNA and CDR2 is YSLEER. DNA for the CDR3: TGCGCCAGCAGCCAAGGCCCGGGGGGCGCGATGGCTAACTATGGCTACACCTTC. Its protein is CASSQGPGGAMANYGYTF.

The J gene is TRBJ2-2, the V gene TRBV28; 7 nucleotides align to TRBD2. The V gene end was trimmed by 10 bases and the J gene end by 6 bases; junction bases not matched to a gene: 8. CDR3 length equals 13 residues. CDR1 is MDHEN and CDR2 is SYDVKM in the germline V gene. The CDR3 protein is CATRGGLAGELFF. DNA for the CDR3: TGTGCCACAAGGGGAGGGTTGGCCGGGGAGCTGTTTTTT.

This clone was observed a single time. The chain carries TRBV5-1 and TRBJ2-5, with a possible D match to TRBD2 (6 bases). The CDR3 totals 13 residues. Germline lookup yields CDR1 SGHRS and CDR2 YFSETQ. V dropped 3 bases and J dropped 3 bases, with 9 bases sitting between them. The CDR3 DNA is TGCGCCAGCAGCTGGGACTTAGAAGAGACCCAGTACTTC. It specifies CASSWDLEETQYF.

The CDR3 DNA follows: TGTGCCAGCAGCCAAGATCCGGCGGGAATCGCAGATACGCAGTATTTT. Translated, it gives CASSQDPAGIADTQYF. The chain carries TRBV4-2 and TRBJ2-3; the D gene is possibly TRBD2 (6 bases). The CDR3 sequence is 16 residues long. V was trimmed by 0 bases and J by 4 bases, leaving 14 bases between them. Germline V gene data show CDR1 as LGHNA and CDR2 as YNFKEQ.

This chain links TRBV5-1 with TRBJ2-1; perhaps TRBD2 as D (6 bases). The V gene lost 3 bases and the J gene lost 10 bases, with 14 bases spanning the gap. The length of the CDR3 is 13 residues. Germline CDR1 SGHRS, CDR2 YFSETQ. The CDR3 loop reads CASSWADYYEQFF. CDR3 sequence (DNA): TGCGCCAGCAGCTGGGCGGACTATTACGAGCAGTTCTTC.

The CDR3 coding sequence is TGTGCCAGCAGTTACCGGACTCTAACCCAGCAGTACTTC. It translates to CASSYRTLTQQYF. The chain is built from TRBV6-5 and TRBJ2-7, with D perhaps matching TRBD2 (5 bases). Germline V gives CDR1 MNHEY, CDR2 SVGAGI. V shed 2 bases and J shed 8 bases, with 13 bases lying between them. This CDR3 region has 13 residues.

The rearrangement joins TRBV6-1 to TRBJ2-5, with 7 bases matching TRBD2. Germline trimming cut 3 bases from V and 7 bases from J; bases unmatched to any gene: 17. Germline CDR1 reads MNHNS; CDR2 reads SASEGT. The CDR3 consists of 17 residues. The CDR3 nucleotides read TGTGCCAGCAGTGATGGCTTGGACTCACAGTGGGGGGGGACCCAGTACTTC. Its protein is CASSDGLDSQWGGTQYF.

This chain connects TRBV5-8 to TRBJ1-1; 8 nucleotides align to TRBD1. Germline trimming cut 4 bases from V and 1 base from J; bases unmatched to any gene: 9. Looked up from germline, CDR1 is SGHTS and CDR2 is YDEGEE. The CDR3 length is 16 residues. The CDR3 DNA is TGTGCCAGCAGCCTCTATATAGACAGGGGGAACACTGAAGCTTTCTTT. Protein: CASSLYIDRGNTEAFF.

The chain links TRBV15 to TRBJ2-3; D is unresolved. This CDR3 contains 16 residues. With 0 bases removed from V and 5 bases from J, the gap between germline ends came to 15 bases. Germline V CDR1 and CDR2: LNHNV, YYDKDF (reference sequence). CDR3 in amino acids: CATSRDSKNFGDTQYF. In DNA form, the CDR3 reads TGTGCCACCAGCAGAGATTCGAAGAACTTCGGAGATACGCAGTATTTT.

The V and J genes are TRBV29-1 and TRBJ2-1; weak D call: TRBD1 (6 bases). V was pared by 4 bases and J by 2 bases, with 12 bases between. The V gene's germline CDR1 is SQVTM and CDR2 ANQGSEA. The CDR3 loop spans 14 amino acids. The DNA of the CDR3 is TGCAGCGTTGCTATGACAGGAGCCTACAATGAGCAGTTCTTC. Translated, it gives CSVAMTGAYNEQFF.

V usage is TRBV7-9 and J usage is TRBJ1-2; the match to TRBD1 covers 7 bases. The CDR3 extends over 18 amino acids. V was pared by 5 bases and J by 1 base, with 16 bases of the junction left unmatched. The germline gives CDR1 SEHNR, CDR2 FQNEAQ (reference sequence). The CDR3 is CASSPLFPRDSLNYGYTF. The CDR3 region has the DNA TGTGCCAGCAGCCCACTATTCCCCCGGGACAGTCTTAACTATGGCTACACCTTC.

This chain links TRBV20-1 with TRBJ1-2; D perhaps matches TRBD1 (5 bases). CDR1 DFQATT and CDR2 SNEGSKA come from the germline V gene (reference sequence). Deletions cut 6 bases from V and 4 bases from J, with 9 bases between. The CDR3 contains 11 residues. This CDR3 is CSATGFYGYTF. DNA of the CDR3: TGCAGTGCAACAGGCTTCTATGGCTACACCTTC.

This chain joins TRBV19 and TRBJ1-5; no definite D call. This CDR3 comprises 15 residues. Germline V gene data show CDR1 as LNHDA and CDR2 as SQIVND (reference sequence). Trimming removed 3 bases at V and 2 bases at J, with 11 bases between. For the CDR3, the DNA is TGTGCCAGTAGTATTCCGGGATCAGGCAATCAGCCCCAGCATTTT. Residues: CASSIPGSGNQPQHF.

The gene calls are TRBV28 and TRBJ2-3; possible D gene TRBD1, 5 bases. Trimming took 3 bases from V and 8 from J, leaving 12 bases between them. CDR3 size: 13 residues. Germline CDR1 MDHEN, CDR2 SYDVKM. CDR3 loop: CASSFPRVVTQYF. The CDR3 DNA reads TGTGCCAGCAGTTTCCCCAGGGTGGTTACGCAGTATTTT. Supplemented by reference TRBV28 and TRBJ2-3, the full variable domain reads DVKVTQSSRYLVKRTGEKVFLECVQDMDHENMFWYRQDPGLGLRLIYFSYDVKMKEKGDIPEGYSVSREKKERFSLILESASTNQTSMYLCASSFPRVVTQYFGPGTRLTVL.

V and J are TRBV5-1 and TRBJ2-2; 7 positions match TRBD2. This CDR3 is built from 15 residues. V dropped 4 bases and J dropped 0; count of bases not matched to a gene: 3. CDR1 and CDR2 from the germline V gene are SGHRS and YFSETQ. CDR3 loop: CASSPRGTNTGELFF. The CDR3 coding sequence is TGCGCCAGCAGCCCGCGGGGGACGAACACCGGGGAGCTGTTTTTT.

The V gene is TRBV4-1, the J gene TRBJ2-5; 10 bases fit TRBD2. The J call may be mistaken, given a closer DNA end match to TRBJ2-7. The V gene's germline CDR1 is MGHRA and CDR2 YSYEKL. This CDR3 has 18 amino acids. CDR3 nucleotide sequence: TGCGCCAGCAGCCAAGATCCAAGCGGGAGGGTATCATCCTACGAGCAGTACTTC. Its translation: CASSQDPSGRVSSYEQYF.

J is TRBJ2-7 and V is TRBV7-2; D is possibly TRBD2 (5 bases). V lost 4 bases and J lost 5, with 12 bases in between. This CDR3 has 13 residues. CDR1 is SGHTA and CDR2 is FQGNSA in the germline V gene. CDR3 coding DNA: TGTGCCAGCAGCTCGAGGGATCCGAACGAGCAGTACTTC. This codes for CASSSRDPNEQYF.

This clone showed up just once. The CDR3 nucleotides are TGTGCCAGCAGGTCGGACAGACAGTACGAGCAGTACTTC. Amino acid sequence: CASRSDRQYEQYF. V usage is TRBV7-8 and J usage is TRBJ2-7; D may be TRBD1 (6 bases). Germline V CDR1 and CDR2: SGHVS, FQNEAQ. This CDR3 has 13 amino acids. With 6 bases removed from V and 4 bases from J, the gap between germline ends came to 13 bases.

V is TRBV19 and J is TRBJ1-5; TRBD1 aligns across 9 bases. This CDR3 contains 15 residues. V gave up 7 bases and J gave up 4 bases; unmatched junction bases: 8. Germline CDR1 reads LNHDA; CDR2 reads SQIVND (reference sequence). The CDR3 DNA is TGTGCCAGTACCACGACCGGGACAGGGAATCAGCCCCAGCATTTT. Translated, it gives CASTTTGTGNQPQHF.

This rearrangement joins TRBV6-5 to TRBJ2-7; D might be TRBD1 (6 bases). V was trimmed by 7 bases and J by 2 bases, leaving 15 bases between them. Germline V gives CDR1 MNHEY, CDR2 SVGAGI. CDR3 length: 14 residues. The CDR3 region is CASNDQGMAYEQYF. DNA for the CDR3: TGTGCCAGCAACGACCAGGGGATGGCCTACGAGCAGTACTTC.

V and J are TRBV4-1 and TRBJ1-2, with D possibly matching TRBD1 (5 bases). CDR3 length: 17 residues. The V and J ends lost 0 bases and 0 bases respectively, with 14 bases between them. Germline-derived CDR1 and CDR2 are MGHRA and YSYEKL. CDR3 in DNA: TGCGCCAGCAGCCAAGATGAGGGGACCGGAGCTAACTATGGCTACACCTTC. It specifies CASSQDEGTGANYGYTF.

The rearrangement joins TRBV5-5 to TRBJ2-1, with 10 bases fitting TRBD2. After removal of 2 bases from V and 6 bases from J, the junction contained 5 bases not matched to a gene. This CDR3 is built from 15 residues. CDR1 is SGHKS, CDR2 YYEKEE, per germline (reference sequence). CDR3 coding DNA: TGTGCCAGCAGCTTCCTAGCGGGGGAGGGCAATGAGCAGTTCTTC. Its translation is CASSFLAGEGNEQFF.

The rearrangement links TRBV14 to TRBJ1-2; D is ambiguous. CDR3 length: 14 amino acids. Germline CDR1 reads SGHDN; CDR2 reads FVKESK. Trimming pared 3 bases from V and 9 bases from J, leaving 17 bases between. The CDR3 region has the DNA TGTGCCAGCAGCCAGGCAGCCGGCGCGAACCGCTACACCTTC. It encodes CASSQAAGANRYTF.

V and J are TRBV4-1 and TRBJ1-1; D remains unclear. Trimming shortened V by 2 bases and J by 5 bases, and 15 bases separated the two germline ends. Germline assignment: CDR1 MGHRA and CDR2 YSYEKL. The CDR3 has 15 amino acids. CDR3 in DNA: TGCGCCAGCAGCCAACCCCAAAGGGCGCAAACTGAAGCTTTCTTT. It is translated as CASSQPQRAQTEAFF.

J is TRBJ2-2 and V is TRBV6-1; possibly TRBD1 or TRBD2 for D (5 bases each). Per germline, CDR1 MNHNS and CDR2 SASEGT. This CDR3 has 12 amino acids. V lost 8 bases and J 8 bases, leaving 12 bases between the germline ends. The chain's CDR3 is CASWDRAGELFF. DNA of the CDR3: TGTGCCAGCTGGGACCGAGCGGGGGAGCTGTTTTTT.

J is TRBJ2-5 and V is TRBV4-2, with 8 nucleotides matching TRBD1. There are 14 residues in the CDR3. Germline V gene data show CDR1 as LGHNA and CDR2 as YNFKEQ. V dropped 4 bases and J dropped 1; count of bases not matched to a gene: 2. CDR3: CASSPGQGQETQYF. DNA of the CDR3: TGTGCCAGCAGCCCCGGACAGGGCCAAGAGACCCAGTACTTC.

The V call is TRBV7-2, the J call TRBJ2-1, with 7 nucleotides matching TRBD2. The V segment lost 2 bases and the J segment 0 bases; nucleotides outside the gene matches: 7. Germline loops: CDR1 SGHTA, CDR2 FQGNSA. The CDR3 length is 17 residues. CDR3 loop: CASSLYPRGSSYNEQFF. In DNA, the CDR3 is TGTGCCAGCAGCTTATACCCTCGCGGGAGCTCCTACAATGAGCAGTTCTTC.

This chain links TRBV27 with TRBJ2-3; either TRBD1 or TRBD2 may fit D (5 bases each). This CDR3 has 16 amino acids. The germline V gene has CDR1 MNHEY and CDR2 SMNVEV (reference sequence). V gave up 5 bases and J gave up 4 bases, with 19 bases separating them. The CDR3 sequence is CASSPRPGRLADTQYF. CDR3 nucleotide sequence: TGTGCCAGCAGTCCGCGCCCGGGACGTCTCGCAGATACGCAGTATTTT.

This chain links TRBV25-1 with TRBJ2-1, with 7 bases aligning to TRBD2. There are 15 residues in the CDR3. The V gene end was trimmed by 3 bases and the J gene end by 2 bases; junction bases not matched to a gene: 4. Per germline, CDR1 MGHDK and CDR2 SYGVNS. The CDR3 coding sequence is TGTGCCAGCAGTGACGGCGGGGGACCCTACAATGAGCAGTTCTTC. Translation gives CASSDGGGPYNEQFF.

The J gene is TRBJ1-5, the V gene TRBV7-6; D is undetermined. The ends were cut back, 1 base at V and 0 bases at J, with 19 bases in the middle. Germline lookup yields CDR1 SGHVS and CDR2 FNYEAQ. CDR3 length: 19 amino acids. The CDR3 DNA follows: TGTGCCAGCAGCTTAGGCGCCTCGCAGGAGGGCTATAGCAATCAGCCCCAGCATTTT. As protein: CASSLGASQEGYSNQPQHF.